This passage covers 9 T cell receptor beta chains from one sample sequenced in a study of regulatory T cells in long-lasting Graves disease. Arm-PCR of CDR3 regions with iRepertoire HTBI primers generated TCR beta libraries. TCRdb fed the multiplex PCR reads into MiXCR, producing one record per CDR3 protein. This sample has 650,000 to 850,000 distinct CDR3 sequences, with 25% to 35% found just once. The time point: persistent/refractory GD, antithyroid drugs over 5 years with positive TRAb. The TCR library was prepared using RNA isolated from PBMCs. The sample consisted of peripheral blood mononuclear cells (PBMCs), taken when the disease was refractory, from a patient treated with antithyroid drugs. These receptors were collected from a female donor with Graves disease.

This chain links TRBV5-1 with TRBJ2-7, with 7 bases matching TRBD1. Trimming cost V 4 bases and J 2 bases; bases outside gene matches: 6. This CDR3 region has 14 residues. The germline gives CDR1 SGHRS, CDR2 YFSETQ. In nucleotides, the CDR3 is TGCGCCAGCAGCCCGCTTGACAGGGCCTACGAGCAGTACTTC. Amino acid sequence: CASSPLDRAYEQYF.

The chain employs TRBV19 and TRBJ1-5, with D perhaps TRBD1 (6 bases). CDR1 is LNHDA, CDR2 SQIVND, per germline (reference sequence). Trimming pared 6 bases from V and 1 base from J, leaving 13 bases between. The CDR3 contains 15 residues. CDR3 loop: CASSASGVSNQPQHF. The CDR3 DNA reads as TGTGCCAGTAGCGCCTCAGGGGTGAGCAATCAGCCCCAGCATTTT.

The chain couples TRBV30 to TRBJ1-5; 8 nucleotides match TRBD1. CDR3 size: 16 residues. Germline V gene data show CDR1 as GTSNPN and CDR2 as SVGIG (reference sequence). V trimming: 4 bases; J trimming: 0 bases; junction bases outside the gene matches: 8. The CDR3 coding sequence is TGTGCCTGGAAGACAGGGGAGACTTATAGCAATCAGCCCCAGCATTTT. It translates to CAWKTGETYSNQPQHF.

This clonotype has a handful of counts. The chain links TRBV6-1 to TRBJ2-7, with 12 nucleotides matching TRBD2. V was pared by 1 base and J by 5 bases, with 9 bases of the junction left unmatched. In germline, CDR1 is MNHNS, CDR2 SASEGT. The CDR3 is 17 residues long. CDR3 coding DNA: TGTGCCAGCAGTGAAGGGACTAGCGGGAACTTGTATAACGAGCAGTACTTC. Encoded protein: CASSEGTSGNLYNEQYF.

The chain joins TRBV3-1 to TRBJ1-1; 8 bases match TRBD1. The V gene end was trimmed by 6 bases and the J gene end by 8 bases; junction bases not matched to a gene: 8. CDR1 is LGHDT, CDR2 YNNKEL, per germline (reference sequence). The CDR3 runs to 13 residues. The CDR3 loop is CASRHGQGGEAFF. CDR3 bases: TGTGCCAGCAGACACGGACAGGGCGGGGAAGCTTTCTTT.

This clonotype was found many times. CDR3 nucleotide sequence: TGTGCCATCAGCCGGGACCGAGAATATGGCTACACCTTC. Translated, it gives CAISRDREYGYTF. The rearrangement links TRBV10-3 to TRBJ1-2; possibly TRBD1 for D (5 bases). V lost 6 bases, J lost 5 bases, and 13 bases lay in between. The germline CDR1 and CDR2 sequences are ENHRY and SYGVKD. The CDR3 has 13 amino acids.

Only one count was recorded for this clonotype. The chain recombines TRBV20-1 with TRBJ2-5; 7 bases map to TRBD2. Germline lookup yields CDR1 DFQATT and CDR2 SNEGSKA (reference sequence). The junction had 11 bases not matched to a gene; V was cut back by 5 bases and J by 2 bases. The CDR3 runs to 15 residues. The CDR3 here is CSAGRLASAQETQYF. CDR3 DNA sequence: TGCAGTGCTGGAAGACTAGCTAGCGCGCAAGAGACCCAGTACTTC.

This clonotype was counted at least ten times. The chain uses TRBV6-2 or TRBV6-3 and TRBJ2-7; TRBD1 might be the D (6 bases). The CDR3 sequence is 17 residues long. Between the trimmed V and J ends, which lost 5 bases and 1 base, there was a span of 21 bases. Looked up from germline, CDR1 is MNHEY and CDR2 is SVGEGT. CDR3: CASSAVGRTANSYEQYF. CDR3 nucleotide sequence: TGTGCCAGCAGTGCGGTCGGTAGGACAGCGAATTCCTACGAGCAGTACTTC.

This clonotype has only a few counts. The chain recombines TRBV7-9 with TRBJ1-6; D possibly corresponds to TRBD1 (5 bases). The CDR3 is made up of 15 amino acids. V was trimmed by 0 bases and J by 5 bases, leaving 8 bases between them. CDR1 SEHNR and CDR2 FQNEAQ come from the germline V gene (reference sequence). The DNA of the CDR3 is TGTGCCAGCAGCTTAGCCACAGGCGATAATTCACCCCTCCACTTT. Its protein is CASSLATGDNSPLHF.